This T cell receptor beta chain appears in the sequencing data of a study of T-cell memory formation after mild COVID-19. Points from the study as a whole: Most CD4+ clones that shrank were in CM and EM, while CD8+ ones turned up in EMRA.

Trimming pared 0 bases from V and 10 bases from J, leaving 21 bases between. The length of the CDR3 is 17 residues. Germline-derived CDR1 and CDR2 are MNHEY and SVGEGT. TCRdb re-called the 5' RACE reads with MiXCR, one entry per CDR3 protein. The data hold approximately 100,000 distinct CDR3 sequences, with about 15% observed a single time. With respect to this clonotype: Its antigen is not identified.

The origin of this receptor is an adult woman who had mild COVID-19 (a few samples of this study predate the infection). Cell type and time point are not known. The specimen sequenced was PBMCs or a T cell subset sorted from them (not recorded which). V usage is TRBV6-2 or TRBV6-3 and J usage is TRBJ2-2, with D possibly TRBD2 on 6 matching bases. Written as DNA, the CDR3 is TGTGCCAGCAGTTACTCGTGGGGGAGGAGGGTTCGTTTGGAGCTGTTTTTT. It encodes CASSYSWGRRVRLELFF.